Shown below are 25 T cell receptor beta chains from a single sample sequenced in a study of beta chain features in type 1 diabetes. Expressed TCRB transcripts were sequenced because the isolated RNA had all been reverse transcribed beforehand. Produced via immunoSEQ multiplex PCR; TCRdb's table is partial and in-frame only. The data show about 160,000 clones, 8% to 9.5% seen once. Their cognate antigens are unknown. Study-level results: TCRB CDR3 length was moderately but significantly reduced in all four CD4+ subsets of Type 1 diabetes patients.

The source material was central memory CD4+ T cells from blood. These receptors all stem from a woman under 30 with type 1 diabetes.

The chain uses TRBV18 and TRBJ2-1; the D is unclear. Germline V lookup: CDR1 KGHSH, CDR2 LQKENI. The CDR3 has 14 residues. Trimming took off 2 bases at V and 9 bases at J, with 14 bases between the two ends. DNA of the CDR3: TGTGCCAGCTCACCAGACCTCCGGGTTGGTGAGCAGTTCTTC. Protein product: CASSPDLRVGEQFF.

This clone was counted between two and nine times. The chain recombines TRBV9 with TRBJ1-6; TRBD1 might be the D (5 bases). Trimming removed 4 bases at V and 5 bases at J, with 13 bases between. CDR3 length: 15 residues. CDR1 and CDR2 (germline): SGDLS, YYNGEE. This CDR3 reads CASSQTHRNNSPLHF. The CDR3 coding sequence is TGTGCCAGCAGCCAAACTCACAGGAATAATTCACCCCTCCACTTT. Full variable domain (missing parts from reference TRBV9 and TRBJ1-6): DSGVTQTPKHLITATGQRVTLRCSPRSGDLSVYWYQQSLDQGLQFLIQYYNGEERAKGNILERFSAQQFPDLHSELNLSSLELGDSALYFCASSQTHRNNSPLHFGNGTRLTVT.

Turning to this clone: This sample also contains other DNA sequences that code for the same CDR3. This chain links TRBV5-6 with TRBJ1-5; D remains ambiguous. Germline V lookup: CDR1 SGHDT, CDR2 YYEEEE. V lost 0 bases to trimming and J lost 4 bases, with 5 bases between them. The CDR3 is made up of 13 amino acids. CDR3 region: CASSLGQNQPQHF. In nucleotides, the CDR3 is TGTGCCAGCAGCTTGGGGCAGAATCAGCCCCAGCATTTT.

The rearrangement uses TRBV5-4 and TRBJ2-3; 7 bases are a match to TRBD2. The CDR3 sequence is 15 residues long. Germline V gene data show CDR1 as SGHNT and CDR2 as YYREEE (reference sequence). Trimming removed 1 base from V and 6 bases from J; junction bases left unmatched: 8. The CDR3 nucleotides are TGTGCCAGCAGCTTGCCGGGCGGGAGTGCGGATACGCAGTATTTT. As protein: CASSLPGGSADTQYF.

This clone was found a few times. This sequence joins TRBV28 and TRBJ1-5, with a tentative D call TRBD1 (6 bases). The germline V gene has CDR1 MDHEN and CDR2 SYDVKM. This CDR3 has 13 amino acids. Trimming shortened V by 6 bases and J by 2 bases, and 8 bases separated the two germline ends. This CDR3 reads CASSYRGNQPQHF. The CDR3 nucleotides are TGTGCCAGCAGCTACAGGGGCAATCAGCCCCAGCATTTT.

J is TRBJ2-1 and V is TRBV7-3, with D perhaps matching TRBD1 (5 bases). CDR3 size: 14 residues. V dropped 8 bases and J dropped 6 bases, with 17 bases sitting between them. The germline V gene has CDR1 SGHTA and CDR2 FQGTGA. The CDR3 loop is CASGSAGSVNEQFF. The CDR3 DNA follows: TGTGCCAGCGGGTCGGCAGGGTCGGTCAATGAGCAGTTCTTC.

The chain recombines TRBV5-1 with TRBJ2-7, with 8 nucleotides matching TRBD2. This CDR3 comprises 14 residues. V was clipped by 4 bases and J by 4 bases; unmatched bases: 7. CDR1 and CDR2 from the germline V gene are SGHRS and YFSETQ. The DNA of the CDR3 is TGCGCCAGCAGCCTCCAGCGGGAGAGGTACGAGCAGTACTTC. Translating it yields CASSLQRERYEQYF.

This clone was detected only a few times. This chain links TRBV6-5 with TRBJ1-6; D gene unclear. Germline values: CDR1 MNHEY, CDR2 SVGAGI. Deletions cut 6 bases from V and 4 bases from J, with 10 bases between. This CDR3 is 14 amino acids long. The CDR3, as DNA: TGTGCCAGCAGGGAGGTGGGATATAATTCACCCCTCCACTTT. Encoded protein: CASREVGYNSPLHF.

This sequence joins TRBV30 and TRBJ1-1, with TRBD1 matching 8 bases. Unmatched junction bases numbered 4, after V lost 5 bases and J lost 8 bases. Germline-derived CDR1 and CDR2 are GTSNPN and SVGIG (reference sequence). The CDR3 is 11 amino acids. The CDR3 sequence: CAWRTGSEAFF. The CDR3, as DNA: TGTGCCTGGCGGACAGGGTCCGAAGCTTTCTTT.

The chain links TRBV7-9 to TRBJ2-1; 10 bases match TRBD1. The trim removed 3 bases at V and 2 bases at J, leaving 1 base unmatched. CDR1 is SEHNR and CDR2 is FQNEAQ in the germline V gene (reference sequence). CDR3 length: 15 residues. The CDR3 loop reads CASSLGQGPYNEQFF. CDR3 nucleotides: TGTGCCAGCAGCTTGGGACAGGGGCCCTACAATGAGCAGTTCTTC.

The sample holds a few counts of this clone. This rearrangement joins TRBV6-5 to TRBJ1-2; TRBD1 matches at 9 bases. The CDR3 consists of 13 residues. V lost 6 bases to trimming and J lost 7 bases; unmatched junction nucleotides: 6. CDR1 is MNHEY and CDR2 is SVGAGI in the germline V gene. CDR3 sequence: CASRAGQGPGYTF. CDR3 coding DNA: TGTGCCAGCAGGGCGGGACAGGGACCTGGCTACACCTTC.

This clone was recorded many times. The J gene is TRBJ1-1, the V gene TRBV29-1; no firm D call. V was cut by 5 bases and J by 0 bases, with 4 bases left in between. Germline CDR1 SQVTM, CDR2 ANQGSEA. This CDR3 comprises 11 residues. The CDR3 loop reads CSVQMNTEAFF. Here the CDR3 DNA reads TGCAGCGTTCAGATGAACACTGAAGCTTTCTTT.

This clone turned up a few times. This chain links TRBV30 with TRBJ2-3; no firm D call. Per the germline V gene, CDR1 is GTSNPN and CDR2 is SVGIG (reference sequence). The CDR3 totals 13 residues. Trimming left V 1 base short and J 4 bases short, with 9 bases between. The CDR3 DNA is TGTGCCTGGAGTGGCGTAGATTCAGATACGCAGTATTTT. As protein: CAWSGVDSDTQYF. The entire variable domain, with the rest obtained from reference TRBV30 and TRBJ2-3, is as follows: SQTIHQWPATLVQPVGSPLSLECTVEGTSNPNLYWYRQAAGRGLQLLFYSVGIGQISSEVPQNLSASRPQDRQFILSSKKLLLSDSGFYLCAWSGVDSDTQYFGPGTRLTVL.

V is TRBV19 and J is TRBJ2-1, with TRBD2 identical over 9 bases. CDR1 is LNHDA and CDR2 is SQIVND in the germline V gene (reference sequence). Trimming took 4 bases from V and 3 from J; bases not matched to a gene: 10. This CDR3 is built from 17 residues. The CDR3: CASSRGASGNYYNEQFF. CDR3 in DNA: TGTGCCAGTAGTAGGGGAGCTAGCGGGAATTACTACAATGAGCAGTTCTTC.

The chain employs TRBV4-3 and TRBJ1-6; perhaps TRBD1 as D (5 bases). Trimming removed 2 bases from V and 6 bases from J, with 8 bases in between. This CDR3 contains 14 residues. Germline values: CDR1 LGHNA, CDR2 YSLEER. DNA for the CDR3: TGCGCCAGCAGCCAAAGCAGGGTTAATTCACCCCTCCACTTT. Translating it yields CASSQSRVNSPLHF.

The chain carries TRBV11-2 and TRBJ2-7; TRBD1 agrees at 9 bases. The CDR3 is made up of 15 amino acids. After removal of 5 bases from V and 6 bases from J, the junction contained 11 bases not matched to a gene. Germline assignment: CDR1 SGHAT and CDR2 FQNNGV. In DNA form, the CDR3 reads TGTGCCAGCAGCCAAGCAAACCCGACAGGGGGCGAGCAGTACTTC. This codes for CASSQANPTGGEQYF.

CDR3 protein: CASSLGAGGYEQYF. CDR3 sequence (DNA): TGCGCCAGCAGCTTGGGCGCAGGGGGGTACGAGCAGTACTTC. The rearrangement uses TRBV5-1 and TRBJ2-7, with a possible D match to TRBD1 (7 bases). Germline V lookup: CDR1 SGHRS, CDR2 YFSETQ. This CDR3 region has 14 residues. Trimming took 0 bases from V and 4 from J, leaving 11 bases between them.

The sample holds a few counts of this clone. The chain is built from TRBV28 and TRBJ2-1, with TRBD2 matching 10 bases. The junction had 13 bases not matched to a gene; V was cut back by 8 bases and J by 9 bases. This CDR3 is built from 15 residues. Germline CDR1 and CDR2: MDHEN and SYDVKM. The CDR3 DNA follows: TGTGCCAGCGGTAGTGCAGCGGGAGGGCCGGTTGAGCAGTTCTTC. It encodes CASGSAAGGPVEQFF.

There are a few counts of this clone. The rearrangement links TRBV7-6 to TRBJ2-5; the match to TRBD1 covers 8 bases. From germline, CDR1 is SGHVS and CDR2 FNYEAQ. Unmatched junction bases numbered 2, after V lost 1 base and J lost 4 bases. This CDR3 is built from 14 residues. CDR3 amino acids: CASSLVQGGETQYF. For the CDR3, the DNA is TGTGCCAGCAGCTTAGTACAGGGGGGAGAGACCCAGTACTTC.

This clone showed up just a few times. V is TRBV5-1 and J is TRBJ2-7; a weak D match, TRBD1 (6 bases). With 1 base removed from V and 0 bases from J, the gap between germline ends came to 14 bases. Germline CDR1 SGHRS, CDR2 YFSETQ. This CDR3 spans 16 amino acids. CDR3 sequence: CASSLRTAESSYEQYF. CDR3 nucleotide sequence: TGCGCCAGCAGCTTGCGGACAGCGGAATCCTCCTACGAGCAGTACTTC.

The chain combines TRBV6-1 with TRBJ2-7, with TRBD1 matching over 9 bases. This CDR3 is built from 13 residues. The germline V gene has CDR1 MNHNS and CDR2 SASEGT. The trim removed 6 bases at V and 5 bases at J, leaving 5 bases unmatched. The CDR3 DNA is TGTGCCAGCAGAAACAGGGGGCAACACGAGCAGTACTTC. Translation: CASRNRGQHEQYF.

In this sample, this clone turned up many times. The J gene is TRBJ1-5, the V gene TRBV4-1; D remains unclear. The CDR3 has 15 residues. The germline V gene encodes CDR1 MGHRA and CDR2 YSYEKL. Trimming stripped 1 base from V and 4 bases from J, with 11 bases between. CDR3 protein: CASSQVERVNQPQHF. CDR3 DNA sequence: TGCGCCAGCAGCCAAGTTGAGCGGGTTAATCAGCCCCAGCATTTT.

This clone turned up a few times. The gene calls are TRBV28 and TRBJ2-1; TRBD2 agrees at 16 bases. Germline V CDR1 and CDR2: MDHEN, SYDVKM. The CDR3 has 18 amino acids. V lost 6 bases to trimming and J lost 2 bases; unmatched junction nucleotides: 7. This CDR3 reads CASSAGTSGRAPYNEQFF. DNA for the CDR3: TGTGCCAGCAGCGCCGGGACTAGCGGGAGGGCCCCCTACAATGAGCAGTTCTTC.

This clone was found a few times. The chain uses TRBV5-1 and TRBJ2-7, with 8 positions matching TRBD2. This CDR3 spans 15 amino acids. Trimming took 5 bases from V and 5 from J; bases not matched to a gene: 12. Germline V CDR1 and CDR2: SGHRS, YFSETQ. As DNA, the CDR3 is TGCGCCAGCAGTGTGGGGTTAGCGGGGACCCACGAGCAGTACTTC. It codes for CASSVGLAGTHEQYF.

The sample holds many counts of this clone. The CDR3 sequence is CASSPRGNTEAFF. The CDR3 DNA follows: TGTGCCAGCAGCCCCAGGGGAAACACTGAAGCTTTCTTT. The gene calls are TRBV11-2 and TRBJ1-1; D might be TRBD1 (6 bases). The germline CDR1 and CDR2 sequences are SGHAT and FQNNGV. The CDR3 spans 13 residues. V was trimmed by 5 bases and J by 2 bases, leaving 9 bases between them.